The source of this T cell receptor beta chain is a study of T cell responses to AZD1222 COVID-19 vaccine. Looking at the study overall: Investigators merged groups given second doses at roughly 4 or roughly 12 weeks. Study-level findings and limits: Clonal diversity may have been underestimated, and the donors were mostly white British, with more females than males.

Per germline, CDR1 SQVTM and CDR2 ANQGSEA. The V and J ends lost 7 bases and 1 base respectively, with 8 bases between them. The CDR3 loop spans 11 amino acids. Libraries were prepared by immunoSEQ multiplex PCR; TCRdb keeps only in-frame clonotypes and omits some of them. This table has 150,000 to 200,000 clones, approximately 90% appearing once. In regard to this clone: Its target is unknown.

The V gene is TRBV29-1, the J gene TRBJ2-7, with D maybe TRBD2 (5 bases). The receptor's source is an adult in good health. The sample consisted of peripheral blood, taken on day 0 of AZD1222 vaccination. CDR3 DNA sequence: TGCAGCGGGACTTGGTCCTACGAGCAGTACTTC. This gives the protein CSGTWSYEQYF.